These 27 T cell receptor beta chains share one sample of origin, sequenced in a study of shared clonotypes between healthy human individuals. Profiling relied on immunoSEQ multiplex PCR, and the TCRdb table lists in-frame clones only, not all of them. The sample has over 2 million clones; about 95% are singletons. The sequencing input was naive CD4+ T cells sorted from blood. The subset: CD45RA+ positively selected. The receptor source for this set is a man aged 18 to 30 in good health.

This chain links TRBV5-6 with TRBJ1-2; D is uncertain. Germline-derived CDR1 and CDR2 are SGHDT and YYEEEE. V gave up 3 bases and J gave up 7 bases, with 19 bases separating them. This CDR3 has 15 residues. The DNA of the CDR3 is TGTGCCAGCAGCTACAACCACCGGGGAACTCGTGGCTACACCTTC. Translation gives CASSYNHRGTRGYTF.

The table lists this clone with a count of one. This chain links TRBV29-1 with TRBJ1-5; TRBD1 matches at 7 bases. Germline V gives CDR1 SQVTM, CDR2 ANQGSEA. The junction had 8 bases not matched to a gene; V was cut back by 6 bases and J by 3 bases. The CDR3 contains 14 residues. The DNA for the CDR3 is TGCAGCGTCGAAACAGGGGTCAACAATCAGCCCCAGCATTTT. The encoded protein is CSVETGVNNQPQHF.

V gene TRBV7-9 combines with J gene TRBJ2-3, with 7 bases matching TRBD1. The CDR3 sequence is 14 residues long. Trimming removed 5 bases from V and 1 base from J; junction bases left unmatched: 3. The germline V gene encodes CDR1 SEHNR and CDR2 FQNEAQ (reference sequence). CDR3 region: CASSPGTGTDTQYF. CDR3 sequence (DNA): TGTGCCAGCAGCCCCGGGACAGGCACAGATACGCAGTATTTT.

The DNA of the CDR3 is TGTGCCAGCAGGAGGGCCCCAGATACGCAGTATTTT. Translated: CASRRAPDTQYF. This rearrangement joins TRBV2 to TRBJ2-3; possible D gene TRBD2, 5 bases. The length of the CDR3 is 12 residues. CDR1 SNHLY and CDR2 FYNNEI come from the germline V gene. The V and J ends lost 6 bases and 4 bases respectively, with 8 bases between them.

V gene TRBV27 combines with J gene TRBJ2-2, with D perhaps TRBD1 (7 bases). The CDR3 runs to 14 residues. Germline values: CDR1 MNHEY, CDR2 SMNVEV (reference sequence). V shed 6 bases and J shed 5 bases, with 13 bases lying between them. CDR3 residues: CASSAGQLTGELFF. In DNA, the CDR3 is TGTGCCAGCAGCGCGGGACAGCTTACCGGGGAGCTGTTTTTT.

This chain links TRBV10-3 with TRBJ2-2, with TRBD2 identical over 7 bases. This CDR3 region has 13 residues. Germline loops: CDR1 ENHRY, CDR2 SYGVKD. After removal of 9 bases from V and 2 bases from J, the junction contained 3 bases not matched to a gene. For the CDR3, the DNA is TGTGCCATTAGCGGGCGAAACACCGGGGAGCTGTTTTTT. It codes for CAISGRNTGELFF.

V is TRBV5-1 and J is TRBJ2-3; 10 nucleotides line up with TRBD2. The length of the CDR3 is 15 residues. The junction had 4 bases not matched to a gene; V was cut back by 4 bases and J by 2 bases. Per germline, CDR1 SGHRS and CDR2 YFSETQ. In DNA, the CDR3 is TGCGCCAGCAGCGCCGGGACTAGCGCCACAGATACGCAGTATTTT. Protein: CASSAGTSATDTQYF. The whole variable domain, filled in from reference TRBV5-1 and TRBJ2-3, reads KAGVTQTPRYLIKTRGQQVTLSCSPISGHRSVSWYQQTPGQGLQFLFEYFSETQRNKGNFPGRFSGRQFSNSRSEMNVSTLELGDSALYLCASSAGTSATDTQYFGPGTRLTVL.

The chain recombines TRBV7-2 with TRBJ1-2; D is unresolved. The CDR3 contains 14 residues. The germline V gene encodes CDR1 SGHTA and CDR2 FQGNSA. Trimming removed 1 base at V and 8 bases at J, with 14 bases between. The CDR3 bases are TGTGCCAGCAGCTTAGTAGGGAACCCTATAGGCTACACCTTC. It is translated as CASSLVGNPIGYTF.

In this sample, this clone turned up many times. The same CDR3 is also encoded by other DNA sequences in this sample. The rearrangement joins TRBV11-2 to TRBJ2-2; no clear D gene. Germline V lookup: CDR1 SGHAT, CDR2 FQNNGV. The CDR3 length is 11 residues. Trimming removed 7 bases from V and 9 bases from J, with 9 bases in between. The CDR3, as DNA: TGTGCCAGCACCACTAACCGGGAGCTGTTTTTT. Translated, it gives CASTTNRELFF.

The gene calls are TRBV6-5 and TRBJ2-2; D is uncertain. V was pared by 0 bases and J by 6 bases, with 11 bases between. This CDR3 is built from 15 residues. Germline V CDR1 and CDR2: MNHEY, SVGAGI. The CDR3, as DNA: TGTGCCAGCAGTTACTCTCAAGGATTTGCCGGGGAGCTGTTTTTT. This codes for CASSYSQGFAGELFF.

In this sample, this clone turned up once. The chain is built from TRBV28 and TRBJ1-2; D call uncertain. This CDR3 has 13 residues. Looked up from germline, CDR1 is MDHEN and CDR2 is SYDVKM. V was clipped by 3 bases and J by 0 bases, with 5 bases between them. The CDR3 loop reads CASSFTPNYGYTF. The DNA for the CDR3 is TGTGCCAGCAGTTTCACGCCTAACTATGGCTACACCTTC.

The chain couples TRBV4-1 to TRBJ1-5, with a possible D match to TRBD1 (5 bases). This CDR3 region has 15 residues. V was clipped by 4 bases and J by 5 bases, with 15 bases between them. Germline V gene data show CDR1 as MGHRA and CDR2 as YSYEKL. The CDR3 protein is CASSPREGTDQPQHF. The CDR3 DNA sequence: TGCGCCAGCAGCCCCCGGGAGGGGACCGATCAGCCCCAGCATTTT.

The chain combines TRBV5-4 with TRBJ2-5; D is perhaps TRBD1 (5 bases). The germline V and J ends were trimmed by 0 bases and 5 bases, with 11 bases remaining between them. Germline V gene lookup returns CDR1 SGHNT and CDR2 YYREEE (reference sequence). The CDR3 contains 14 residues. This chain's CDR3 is CASSLVPGWETQYF. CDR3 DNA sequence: TGTGCCAGCAGCTTGGTGCCAGGGTGGGAGACCCAGTACTTC.

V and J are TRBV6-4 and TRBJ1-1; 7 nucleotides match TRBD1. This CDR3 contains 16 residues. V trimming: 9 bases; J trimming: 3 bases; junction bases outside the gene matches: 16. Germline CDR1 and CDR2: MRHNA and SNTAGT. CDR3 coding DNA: TGTGCCAGTGGGGAAGAGACAGGGCTCGGGGACACTGAAGCTTTCTTT. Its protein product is CASGEETGLGDTEAFF.

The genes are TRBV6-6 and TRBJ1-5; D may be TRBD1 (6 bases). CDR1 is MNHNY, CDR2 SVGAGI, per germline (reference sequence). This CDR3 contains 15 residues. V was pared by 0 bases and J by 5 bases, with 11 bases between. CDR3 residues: CASSYSVTGYQPQHF. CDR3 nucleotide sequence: TGTGCCAGCAGTTACTCCGTAACAGGGTATCAGCCCCAGCATTTT.

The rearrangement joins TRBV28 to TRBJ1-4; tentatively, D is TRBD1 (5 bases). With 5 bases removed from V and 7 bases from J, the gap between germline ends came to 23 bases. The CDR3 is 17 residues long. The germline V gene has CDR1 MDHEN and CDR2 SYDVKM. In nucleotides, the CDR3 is TGTGCCAGCAGTATTCTCTCTGGTGGGGACTTTAGTGAAAAACTGTTTTTT. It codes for CASSILSGGDFSEKLFF.

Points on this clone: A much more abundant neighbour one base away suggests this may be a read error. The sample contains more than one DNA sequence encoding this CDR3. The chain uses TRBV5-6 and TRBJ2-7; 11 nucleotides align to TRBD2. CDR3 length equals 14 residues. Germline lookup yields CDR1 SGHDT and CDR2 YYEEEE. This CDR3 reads CASRTSGMIYEQYF. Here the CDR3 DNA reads TGTGCCAGCAGGACTAGCGGGATGATTTACGAGCAGTACTTT.

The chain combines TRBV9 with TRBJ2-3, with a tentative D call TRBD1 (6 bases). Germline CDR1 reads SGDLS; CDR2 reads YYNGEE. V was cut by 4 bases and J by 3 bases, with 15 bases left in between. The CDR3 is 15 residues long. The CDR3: CASSPEDSRTDTQYF. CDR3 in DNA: TGTGCCAGCAGCCCGGAGGACAGTAGGACAGATACGCAGTATTTT.

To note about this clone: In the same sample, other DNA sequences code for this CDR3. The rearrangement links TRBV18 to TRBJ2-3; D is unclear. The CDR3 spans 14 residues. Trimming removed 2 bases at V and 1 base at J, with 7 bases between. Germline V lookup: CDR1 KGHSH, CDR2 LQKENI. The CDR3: CASSPGSGTDTQYF. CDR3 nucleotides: TGTGCCAGCTCACCAGGCTCGGGCACAGATACGCAGTATTTT.

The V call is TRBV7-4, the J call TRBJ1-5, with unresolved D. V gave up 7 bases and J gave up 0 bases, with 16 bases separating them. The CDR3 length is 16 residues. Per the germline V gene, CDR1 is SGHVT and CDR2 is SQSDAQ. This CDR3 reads CASTSLTALSNQPQHF. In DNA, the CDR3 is TGTGCCAGCACTTCTCTTACAGCACTTAGCAATCAGCCCCAGCATTTT.

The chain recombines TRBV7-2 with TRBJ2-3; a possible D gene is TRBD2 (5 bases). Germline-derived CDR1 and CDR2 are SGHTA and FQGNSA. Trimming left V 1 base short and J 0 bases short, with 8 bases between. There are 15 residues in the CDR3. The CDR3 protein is CASSLDQRSTDTQYF. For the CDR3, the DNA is TGTGCCAGCAGCTTAGATCAGCGGAGCACAGATACGCAGTATTTT. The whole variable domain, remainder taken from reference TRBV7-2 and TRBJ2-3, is GAGVSQSPSNKVTEKGKDVELRCDPISGHTALYWYRQSLGQGLEFLIYFQGNSAPDKSGLPSDRFSAERTGGSVSTLTIQRTQQEDSAVYLCASSLDQRSTDTQYFGPGTRLTVL.

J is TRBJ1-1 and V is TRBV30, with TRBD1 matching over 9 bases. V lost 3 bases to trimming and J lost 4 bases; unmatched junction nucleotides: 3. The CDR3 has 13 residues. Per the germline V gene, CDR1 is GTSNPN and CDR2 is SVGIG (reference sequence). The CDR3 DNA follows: TGTGCCTGGAGACAGGGGGCCGGCACTGAAGCTTTCTTT. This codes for CAWRQGAGTEAFF.

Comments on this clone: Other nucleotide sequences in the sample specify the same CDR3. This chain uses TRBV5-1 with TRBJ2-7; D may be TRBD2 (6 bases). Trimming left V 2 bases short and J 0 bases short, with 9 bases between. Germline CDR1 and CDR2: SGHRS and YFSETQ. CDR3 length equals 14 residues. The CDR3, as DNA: TGCGCCAGCAGCTTCGGGAGAAGCTCCTACGAGCAGTACTTC. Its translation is CASSFGRSSYEQYF.

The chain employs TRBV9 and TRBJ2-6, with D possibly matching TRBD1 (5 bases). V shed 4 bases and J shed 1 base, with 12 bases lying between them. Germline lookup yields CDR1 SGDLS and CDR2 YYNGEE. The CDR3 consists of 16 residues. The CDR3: CASSLNRFSGANVLTF. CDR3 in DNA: TGTGCCAGCAGCCTAAACAGGTTTTCTGGGGCCAACGTCCTGACTTTC.

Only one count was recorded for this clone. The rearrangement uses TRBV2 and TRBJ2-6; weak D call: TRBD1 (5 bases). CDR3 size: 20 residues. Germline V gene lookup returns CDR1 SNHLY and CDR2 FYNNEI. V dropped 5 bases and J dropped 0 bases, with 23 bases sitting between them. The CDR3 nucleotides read TGTGCCAGCAGTAACACACCCACCAGGGCCAAGAGCTCTGGGGCCAACGTCCTGACTTTC. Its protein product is CASSNTPTRAKSSGANVLTF.

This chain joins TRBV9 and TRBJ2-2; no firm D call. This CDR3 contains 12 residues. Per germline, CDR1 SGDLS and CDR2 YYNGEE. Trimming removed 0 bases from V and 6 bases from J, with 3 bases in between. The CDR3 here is CASSVGPGELFF. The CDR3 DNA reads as TGTGCCAGCAGCGTAGGACCCGGGGAGCTGTTTTTT.

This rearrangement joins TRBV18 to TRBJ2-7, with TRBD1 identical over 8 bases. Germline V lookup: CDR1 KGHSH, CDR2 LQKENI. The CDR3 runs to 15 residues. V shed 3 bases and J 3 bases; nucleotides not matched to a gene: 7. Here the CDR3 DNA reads TGTGCCAGCTCACCCGGAAGACAGGGGAGCTACGAGCAGTACTTC. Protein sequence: CASSPGRQGSYEQYF. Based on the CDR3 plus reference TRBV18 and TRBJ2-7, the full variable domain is NAGVMQNPRHLVRRRGQEARLRCSPMKGHSHVYWYRQLPEEGLKFMVYLQKENIIDESGMPKERFSAEFPKEGPSILRIQQVVRGDSAAYFCASSPGRQGSYEQYFGPGTRLTVT.